Sequencing of this T cell receptor (beta chain) was carried out in a study of blood T cell repertoires in COVID-19. Here immunoSEQ multiplex PCR was the method, and the copy in TCRdb shows in-frame clones only, minus some. The table has 100,000 to 150,000 clones, more than 60% seen once. This CDR3 spans 17 amino acids. Germline CDR1 and CDR2: SGHVS and FNYEAQ. The V and J ends lost 2 bases and 4 bases, in that order; junction bases with no gene match: 7. The specimen was peripheral blood. This chain connects TRBV7-6 to TRBJ2-2; TRBD1 agrees at 10 bases. The receptor was derived from a woman in her seventies with acute or convalescent COVID-19. The DNA for the CDR3 is TGTGCCAGCAGCTTAATGAGACAGGGGGCGGGCACCGGGGAGCTGTTTTTT. It is translated as CASSLMRQGAGTGELFF. Full variable domain (remainder filled in from reference TRBV7-6 and TRBJ2-2): GAGVSQSPRYKVTKRGQDVALRCDPISGHVSLYWYRQALGQGPEFLTYFNYEAQQDKSGLPNDRFSAERPEGSISTLTIQRTEQRDSAMYRCASSLMRQGAGTGELFFGEGSRLTVL.